This T cell receptor (beta chain) was identified in a study of early stage breast cancer tumors. Only in-frame clones appear in the TCRdb table, and some are missing; sequencing was by immunoSEQ multiplex PCR. Altogether around 9,000 clones are present, 65% to 75% being singletons, with the ten largest covering 15% to 20%. Germline CDR1 is MGHDK and CDR2 is SYGVNS. This CDR3 has 18 residues. Trimming removed 6 bases from V and 1 base from J, with 23 bases in between. The adjacent normal breast tissue was taken roughly 1.7-4.5 cm from the tumor. Normal breast often needed roughly 95-330 mg of tissue for enough DNA.

J is TRBJ2-3 and V is TRBV25-1, with D possibly TRBD2 on 6 matching bases. The sequence was obtained from a person aged 55-75 years with breast cancer. Sequencing used normal breast tissue next to the tumor. The CDR3, as DNA: TGTGCCAGCAGCCCGCCGGGCGGGACCAACCTCCGCACAGATACGCAGTATTTT. It specifies CASSPPGGTNLRTDTQYF.